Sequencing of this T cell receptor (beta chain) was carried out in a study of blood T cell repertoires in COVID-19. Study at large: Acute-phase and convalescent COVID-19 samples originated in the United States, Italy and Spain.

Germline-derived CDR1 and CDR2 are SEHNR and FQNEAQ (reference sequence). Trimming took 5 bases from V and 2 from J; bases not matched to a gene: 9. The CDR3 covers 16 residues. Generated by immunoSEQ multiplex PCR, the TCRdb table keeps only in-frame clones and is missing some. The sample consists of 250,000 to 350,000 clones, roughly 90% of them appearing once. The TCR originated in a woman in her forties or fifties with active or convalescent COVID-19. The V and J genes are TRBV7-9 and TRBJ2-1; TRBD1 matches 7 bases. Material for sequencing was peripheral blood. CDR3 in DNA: TGTGCCAGCAGCCCACGAACCGGGACAGCCTACAATGAGCAGTTCTTC. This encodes CASSPRTGTAYNEQFF.